The 26 T cell receptor beta chains listed next were all sequenced from one sample in a study of a mutant IDH1 vaccine in newly diagnosed glioma. The time point is: week 11, during vaccination. Topical imiquimod accompanied each vaccine dose, which consisted of 300 ug of mutant IDH1 20-mer peptide. Their recognized antigens are unknown. TCRdb keeps only in-frame clones here, not all; method: immunoSEQ multiplex PCR. The profile shows some 60,000 clones, under 90% of them singletons. The sample consisted of PBMCs, taken from a glioma patient whose treatment included an IDH1 peptide vaccine. The receptors were sampled from a man in his fifties or sixties with glioma.

V is TRBV4-1 and J is TRBJ2-1; D is ambiguous. This CDR3 has 13 residues. Per the germline V gene, CDR1 is MGHRA and CDR2 is YSYEKL. V dropped 3 bases and J dropped 9 bases, with 12 bases sitting between them. The CDR3 DNA reads TGCGCCAGCAGCCATCAAGTCAGCCTTGAGCAGTTCTTC. This sequence encodes CASSHQVSLEQFF.

This clone was detected a few times. The chain recombines TRBV7-8 with TRBJ1-5, with D hard to call. CDR1 SGHVS and CDR2 FQNEAQ come from the germline V gene. The CDR3 contains 15 residues. The germline V and J ends were trimmed by 5 bases and 0 bases, with 11 bases remaining between them. Here the CDR3 reads CASSPGRASNQPQHF. The CDR3 DNA sequence: TGTGCCAGCAGCCCCGGACGGGCTAGCAATCAGCCCCAGCATTTT.

The chain employs TRBV28 and TRBJ2-7; D is possibly TRBD2 (6 bases). V shed 8 bases and J shed 2 bases, with 7 bases lying between them. The CDR3 is made up of 11 amino acids. Germline V lookup: CDR1 MDHEN, CDR2 SYDVKM. The CDR3 DNA reads TGTGCCAGCGGGGGGACCTACGAGCAGTACTTC. Amino acids: CASGGTYEQYF.

The V gene is TRBV10-3, the J gene TRBJ2-7, with 8 bases identical to TRBD2. The V segment lost 3 bases and the J segment 7 bases; nucleotides outside the gene matches: 8. The CDR3 totals 14 residues. Germline CDR1 is ENHRY and CDR2 is SYGVKD. The CDR3 coding sequence is TGTGCCATCAGTGACCCTGGGACTAGAAGGGAGCAGTACTTC. Translation: CAISDPGTRREQYF.

This clone was observed a few times. CDR3 loop: CASSFSSGSFGDTQYF. The CDR3 DNA reads TGTGCCAGCAGTTTTAGTAGCGGGAGTTTTGGAGATACGCAGTATTTT. The chain links TRBV27 to TRBJ2-3; 9 bases map to TRBD2. Trimming at V came to 3 bases and at J to 5 bases, leaving 9 bases not matched to a gene. The germline V gene has CDR1 MNHEY and CDR2 SMNVEV (reference sequence). The CDR3 totals 16 residues.

The rearrangement links TRBV2 to TRBJ2-4; D is possibly TRBD1 (6 bases). The CDR3 is made up of 12 amino acids. The V end lost 4 bases, the J end lost 5 bases, and 6 bases lay between the germline ends. The germline CDR1 and CDR2 sequences are SNHLY and FYNNEI. CDR3 sequence (DNA): TGTGCCAGCAGTGGGACAGAAAACATTCAGTACTTC. It encodes CASSGTENIQYF.

This clone was detected only once. DNA for the CDR3: TGTGCCAGCAGTGTCAGGGTTCGTGGGGCCGGGGAGCTGTTTTTT. It specifies CASSVRVRGAGELFF. The chain links TRBV25-1 to TRBJ2-2; TRBD1 might be the D (5 bases). V was trimmed by 4 bases and J by 6 bases, leaving 15 bases between them. Germline V lookup: CDR1 MGHDK, CDR2 SYGVNS. This CDR3 has 15 residues.

The CDR3 region has the DNA TGCAGTGCTAGACAACAGGGCCCGCAGTACTTC. The encoded protein is CSARQQGPQYF. The chain combines TRBV20-1 with TRBJ2-7; D possibly corresponds to TRBD1 (6 bases). Trimming cost V 2 bases and J 9 bases, with 11 bases left between them. The CDR3 has 11 amino acids. Germline values: CDR1 DFQATT, CDR2 SNEGSKA (reference sequence).

This rearrangement joins TRBV7-9 to TRBJ1-2; D not resolved. Per the germline V gene, CDR1 is SEHNR and CDR2 is FQNEAQ (reference sequence). With 6 bases removed from V and 9 bases from J, the gap between germline ends came to 20 bases. CDR3 size: 14 residues. The CDR3 nucleotides are TGTGCCAGCAGGTTAAACCGGGAACGAGGAAGCTACACCTTC. Protein: CASRLNRERGSYTF.

The V and J genes are TRBV5-1 and TRBJ2-5; a possible D gene is TRBD2 (6 bases). The CDR3 spans 16 residues. V dropped 0 bases and J dropped 4 bases, with 16 bases sitting between them. The germline V gene has CDR1 SGHRS and CDR2 YFSETQ. The CDR3 reads CASSLGAVTAGETQYF. For the CDR3, the DNA is TGCGCCAGCAGCTTGGGGGCGGTTACAGCGGGAGAGACCCAGTACTTC.

This chain connects TRBV19 to TRBJ1-1, with a weak D call TRBD1 (6 bases). Trimming left V 5 bases short and J 5 bases short, with 15 bases between. The CDR3 has 14 amino acids. In germline, CDR1 is LNHDA, CDR2 SQIVND (reference sequence). CDR3 protein: CASSVQGFRTEAFF. For the CDR3, the DNA is TGTGCCAGTAGTGTACAGGGCTTTCGTACTGAAGCTTTCTTT.

This clone has just a few counts. This chain links TRBV2 with TRBJ1-2; no firm D call. The germline V gene has CDR1 SNHLY and CDR2 FYNNEI. CDR3 size: 11 residues. The germline V and J ends were trimmed by 9 bases and 6 bases, with 11 bases remaining between them. The DNA for the CDR3 is TGTGCCAGTCGCCGGGTAAATGGCTACACCTTC. Amino acids: CASRRVNGYTF.

V usage is TRBV19 and J usage is TRBJ1-3; D is unresolved. Germline CDR1 reads LNHDA; CDR2 reads SQIVND (reference sequence). There are 15 residues in the CDR3. The V end lost 7 bases, the J end lost 0 bases, and 13 bases lay between the germline ends. CDR3 nucleotide sequence: TGTGCCAGTACCTTCGCAGGCGCCTCTGGAAACACCATATATTTT. This codes for CASTFAGASGNTIYF.

The gene calls are TRBV6-6 and TRBJ2-1; a possible D gene is TRBD2 (7 bases). The CDR3 spans 15 residues. CDR1 is MNHNY and CDR2 is SVGAGI in the germline V gene (reference sequence). V was clipped by 2 bases and J by 5 bases, with 13 bases between them. CDR3 sequence (DNA): TGTGCCAGCAGTTACGAGGGGGGGAGCCACAATGAGCAGTTCTTC. As protein: CASSYEGGSHNEQFF.

V usage is TRBV5-1 and J usage is TRBJ2-7; no firm D call. V was clipped by 3 bases and J by 4 bases, with 5 bases between them. The length of the CDR3 is 11 residues. Germline values: CDR1 SGHRS, CDR2 YFSETQ. Written as DNA, the CDR3 is TGCGCCAGCAGCTCCACTTACGAGCAGTACTTC. It encodes CASSSTYEQYF.

The gene calls are TRBV6-6 and TRBJ1-2, with D tentatively TRBD1 (6 bases). The V and J ends lost 6 bases and 7 bases respectively, with 18 bases between them. The CDR3 length is 14 residues. Germline lookup yields CDR1 MNHNY and CDR2 SVGAGI (reference sequence). The CDR3 nucleotides are TGTGCCAGCAGCCGATCCAACAGGGAACTTGGCTACACCTTC. This sequence encodes CASSRSNRELGYTF.

This clone was detected a few times. In DNA form, the CDR3 reads TGTGCCAGCAGCTCTGGGGGAGGGGACACCGGGGAGCTGTTTTTT. Translating it yields CASSSGGGDTGELFF. The V and J genes are TRBV7-9 and TRBJ2-2; 7 bases map to TRBD2. The junction had 5 bases not matched to a gene; V was cut back by 4 bases and J by 3 bases. Germline V gene sequence: CDR1 SEHNR, CDR2 FQNEAQ (reference sequence). CDR3 length: 15 amino acids.

This chain uses TRBV5-6 with TRBJ1-2; D gene uncertain. The CDR3 extends over 15 amino acids. Trimming left V 2 bases short and J 2 bases short, with 13 bases between. CDR1 is SGHDT and CDR2 is YYEEEE in the germline V gene. CDR3 sequence (DNA): TGTGCCAGCAGCTTTAACACCCTCCGGAACTATGGCTACACCTTC. Its protein product is CASSFNTLRNYGYTF.

This chain links TRBV2 with TRBJ2-5, with D tentatively TRBD2 (5 bases). V was trimmed by 5 bases and J by 5 bases, leaving 18 bases between them. The CDR3 totals 15 residues. The germline V gene has CDR1 SNHLY and CDR2 FYNNEI. CDR3 residues: CASSPSPAPGETQYF. CDR3 DNA sequence: TGTGCCAGCAGTCCCTCCCCCGCCCCGGGGGAGACCCAGTACTTC. Combining the CDR3 with reference TRBV2 and TRBJ2-5 gives the whole variable domain EPEVTQTPSHQVTQMGQEVILRCVPISNHLYFYWYRQILGQKVEFLVSFYNNEISEKSEIFDDQFSVERPDGSNFTLKIRSTKLEDSAMYFCASSPSPAPGETQYFGPGTRLLVL.

V usage is TRBV7-3 and J usage is TRBJ1-1; D remains unclear. This CDR3 contains 13 residues. V was shortened by 4 bases and J by 3 bases, with 9 bases between the two germline ends. CDR1 is SGHTA, CDR2 FQGTGA, per germline. In DNA form, the CDR3 reads TGTGCCAGCAGCTCGAGTCAGGACACTGAAGCTTTCTTT. It codes for CASSSSQDTEAFF.

The V and J genes are TRBV27 and TRBJ2-7, with 9 bases identical to TRBD1. V was pared by 2 bases and J by 0 bases, with 8 bases of the junction left unmatched. This CDR3 contains 17 residues. Looked up from germline, CDR1 is MNHEY and CDR2 is SMNVEV (reference sequence). This CDR3 is CASSLRQGGFSSYEQYF. The CDR3 DNA reads as TGTGCCAGCAGTTTACGACAGGGGGGGTTTAGCTCCTACGAGCAGTACTTC.

The CDR3 loop reads CASSIRGVVNSPLHF. CDR3 coding DNA: TGTGCCAGCAGTATACGGGGAGTCGTTAATTCACCCCTCCACTTT. V is TRBV25-1 and J is TRBJ1-6; no clear D. Trimming pared 5 bases from V and 6 bases from J, leaving 14 bases between. Germline CDR1 MGHDK, CDR2 SYGVNS. The CDR3 covers 15 residues. The whole variable domain, filled in from reference TRBV25-1 and TRBJ1-6, reads EADIYQTPRYLVIGTGKKITLECSQTMGHDKMYWYQQDPGMELHLIHYSYGVNSTEKGDLSSESTVSRIRTEHFPLTLESARPSHTSQYLCASSIRGVVNSPLHFGNGTRLTVT.

This clone was observed a single time. The chain carries TRBV23-1 and TRBJ1-2; D is unclear. TRBV23-1 is assigned to the ORF class and has an uncertain function. Between the trimmed V and J ends, which lost 2 bases and 5 bases, there was a span of 21 bases. This CDR3 spans 17 amino acids. This chain's CDR3 is CASSQPYDDPGKYGYTF. DNA for the CDR3: TGCGCCAGCAGTCAACCTTACGATGACCCGGGGAAGTATGGCTACACCTTC.

The chain employs TRBV5-1 and TRBJ2-1; 8 bases agree with TRBD2. Germline-derived CDR1 and CDR2 are SGHRS and YFSETQ. The trim removed 6 bases at V and 3 bases at J, leaving 8 bases unmatched. The CDR3 is 15 amino acids. For the CDR3, the DNA is TGCGCCAGCACCCAACTAGCGGAGAACTACAATGAGCAGTTCTTC. Protein: CASTQLAENYNEQFF.

In this sample, this clone turned up many times. The V gene is TRBV5-1, the J gene TRBJ1-4; 9 nucleotides align to TRBD1. The J segment lost 7 bases and the V segment lost 0 bases, leaving 7 bases of the junction unmatched. The CDR3 runs 16 residues. CDR1 SGHRS and CDR2 YFSETQ come from the germline V gene. CDR3 in amino acids: CASSLVQGARGEKLFF. CDR3 sequence (DNA): TGCGCCAGCAGCTTGGTACAGGGGGCTCGGGGTGAAAAACTGTTTTTT.

The rearrangement uses TRBV7-2 and TRBJ2-3, with a weak D call TRBD1 (6 bases). The germline V gene has CDR1 SGHTA and CDR2 FQGNSA. The ends were cut back, 4 bases at V and 2 bases at J, with 10 bases in the middle. The CDR3 extends over 14 amino acids. CDR3 coding DNA: TGTGCCAGCAGCTACCGGGACACCACAGATACGCAGTATTTT. This translates into CASSYRDTTDTQYF.